One T cell receptor beta chain is described in this entry. TCRdb's copy holds only in-frame clones and misses some; the assay was immunoSEQ multiplex PCR. The data contain some 85,000 clones, around 94% of them seen just once; the ten biggest clones take up 0.3% to 0.45%. The entry originates in a study of technical replicates of blood from a handful of donors. The CDR3 contains 16 residues. Germline-derived CDR1 and CDR2 are MNHNS and SASEGT. Trimming left V 2 bases short and J 0 bases short, with 10 bases between. The rearrangement uses TRBV6-1 and TRBJ1-4; D ambiguous. The origin of this receptor is a human donor in good health. The sample consisted of T cells isolated from PBMCs. CDR3 region: CASSEIGLATNEKLFF. The CDR3 DNA reads as TGTGCCAGCAGTGAAATCGGGTTAGCAACTAATGAAAAACTGTTTTTT.